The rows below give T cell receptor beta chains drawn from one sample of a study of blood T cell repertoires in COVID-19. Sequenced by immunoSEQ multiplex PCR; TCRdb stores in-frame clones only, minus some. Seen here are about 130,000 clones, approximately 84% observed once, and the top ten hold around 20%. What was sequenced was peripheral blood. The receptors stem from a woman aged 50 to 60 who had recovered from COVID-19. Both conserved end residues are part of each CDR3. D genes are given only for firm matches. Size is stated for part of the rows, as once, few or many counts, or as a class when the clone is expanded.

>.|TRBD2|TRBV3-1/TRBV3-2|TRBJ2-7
CASSQALGTSGPGQYF
TGTGCCAGCAGCCAAGCCCTCGGGACTAGCGGGCCCGGGCAGTACTTC
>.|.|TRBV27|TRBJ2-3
CASSFNLRDTQYF
TGTGCCAGCAGTTTTAATCTGAGAGATACGCAGTATTTT
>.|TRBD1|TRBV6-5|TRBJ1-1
CASSFPGQGNEAFF
TGTGCCAGCAGTTTCCCGGGACAGGGGAATGAAGCTTTCTTT
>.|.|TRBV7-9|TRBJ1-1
CASSPRGENTEAFF
TGTGCCAGCAGCCCTCGGGGGGAGAACACTGAAGCTTTCTTT
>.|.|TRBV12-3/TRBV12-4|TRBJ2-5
CASRAGRETQYF
TGTGCCAGCAGGGCGGGACGAGAGACCCAGTACTTC
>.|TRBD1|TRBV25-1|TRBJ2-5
CATRQGARETQYF
TGTGCCACTCGACAGGGGGCTAGGGAGACCCAGTACTTC
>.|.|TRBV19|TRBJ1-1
CASSTRVIEAFF
TGTGCCAGTAGTACCCGGGTGATTGAAGCTTTCTTT
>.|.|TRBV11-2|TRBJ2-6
CASSFARGGWSSGANVLTF
TGTGCCAGCAGCTTCGCGAGAGGGGGTTGGAGCTCTGGGGCCAACGTCCTGACTTTC
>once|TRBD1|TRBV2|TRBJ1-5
CASSAGQGIQPQHF
TGTGCCAGCAGTGCGGGACAGGGTATTCAGCCCCAGCATTTT
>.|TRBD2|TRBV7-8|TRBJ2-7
CASSLILAGGEQYF
TGTGCCAGCAGCTTAATCCTAGCGGGAGGCGAGCAGTACTTC
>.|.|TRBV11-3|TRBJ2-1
CASSPGGSYNEQFF
TGTGCCAGCAGCCCCGGGGGCTCCTACAATGAGCAGTTCTTC
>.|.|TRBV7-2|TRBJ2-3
CASSYSGTSSTDTQYF
TGTGCCAGCAGTTATTCCGGGACATCTAGCACAGATACGCAGTATTTT
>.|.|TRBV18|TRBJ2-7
CASSPSQGLRAYEQYF
TGTGCCAGCTCACCTTCCCAGGGCCTTCGTGCCTACGAGCAGTACTTC
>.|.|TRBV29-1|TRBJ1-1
CSARTGQFAFF
TGCAGCGCCCGCACAGGACAGTTCGCGTTCTTT
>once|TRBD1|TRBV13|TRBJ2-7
CASSLHRGDEQYF
TGTGCCAGCAGCCTCCACAGGGGGGACGAGCAGTACTTC
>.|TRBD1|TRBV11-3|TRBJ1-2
CASSLHPGQGAPNYGYTF
TGTGCCAGCAGCTTACATCCGGGACAGGGAGCTCCTAACTATGGCTACACCTTC
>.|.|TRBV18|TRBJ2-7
CASSPPGVYEQYF
TGTGCCAGCTCACCCCCGGGGGTCTACGAGCAGTACTTC
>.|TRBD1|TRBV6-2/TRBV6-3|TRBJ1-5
CASSLQGELPQHF
TGTGCCAGCAGTTTACAGGGGGAGCTCCCCCAGCATTTT
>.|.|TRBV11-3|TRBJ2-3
CASSPRSISDTQYF
TGTGCCAGCAGCCCCCGGTCTATTTCAGATACGCAGTATTTT
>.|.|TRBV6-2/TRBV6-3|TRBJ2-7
CASSYSTRLKTYEQYF
TGTGCCAGCAGTTACTCGACCAGGCTAAAAACCTACGAGCAGTACTTC
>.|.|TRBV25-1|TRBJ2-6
CASTSSRSGANVLTF
TGTGCCAGCACCTCGAGCCGCTCTGGGGCCAACGTCCTGACTTTC
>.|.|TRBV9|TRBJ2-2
CASSVPSRSANTGELFF
TGTGCTAGCAGCGTACCTTCAAGGAGTGCGAACACCGGGGAGCTGTTTTTT
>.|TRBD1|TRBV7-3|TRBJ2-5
CASSPTGLQETQYF
TGTGCCAGCAGCCCGACAGGGCTTCAAGAGACCCAGTACTTC
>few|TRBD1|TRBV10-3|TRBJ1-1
CAIRRTGMNTEAFF
TGTGCCATCCGTAGGACAGGCATGAACACTGAAGCTTTCTTT
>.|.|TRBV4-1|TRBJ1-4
CASSQVVTVEKLFF
TGCGCCAGCAGCCAAGTGGTTACGGTTGAAAAACTGTTTTTT
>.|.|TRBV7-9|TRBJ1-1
CASSSDRRSSTEAFF
TGTGCCAGCAGCTCAGACCGGAGGTCGAGCACTGAAGCTTTCTTT
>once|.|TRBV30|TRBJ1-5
CAWSQQGSWSQHF
TGTGCCTGGAGTCAACAGGGAAGTTGGTCCCAGCATTTT
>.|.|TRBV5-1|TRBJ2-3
CASTPLGSGSTDTQYF
TGCGCCAGCACCCCCTTGGGTAGCGGAAGCACAGATACGCAGTATTTT
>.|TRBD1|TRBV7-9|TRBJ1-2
CASRQGQGFGYTF
TGTGCCAGCAGACAAGGACAGGGGTTTGGCTACACCTTC
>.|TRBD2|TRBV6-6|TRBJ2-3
CASSSGLAGDTQYF
TGTGCCAGCAGTTCGGGACTAGCTGGAGATACGCAGTATTTT
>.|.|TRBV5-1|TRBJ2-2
CARNTTGELFF
TGCGCCAGAAACACGACCGGGGAGCTGTTTTTT
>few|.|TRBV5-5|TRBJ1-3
CASGWGHSSGNTIYF
TGTGCCAGCGGTTGGGGACACTCCTCTGGAAACACCATATATTTT
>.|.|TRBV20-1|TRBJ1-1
CSASRREAFF
TGCAGTGCCTCGCGGAGGGAGGCTTTCTTT
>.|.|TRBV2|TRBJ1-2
CASSEALTRGYTF
TGTGCCAGCAGTGAAGCGCTTACTCGCGGCTACACCTTC
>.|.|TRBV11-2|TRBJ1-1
CASSHPGGNTEAFF
TGTGCCAGCAGCCACCCGGGGGGGAACACTGAAGCTTTCTTT
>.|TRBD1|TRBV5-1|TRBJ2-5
CASSLAGTGEETQYF
TGCGCCAGCAGCTTGGCCGGGACAGGGGAAGAGACCCAGTACTTC
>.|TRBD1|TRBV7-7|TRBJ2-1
CASSLDVTGYIDEQFF
TGTGCCAGCAGCTTAGACGTGACAGGGTATATCGATGAGCAGTTCTTC
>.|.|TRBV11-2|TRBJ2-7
CASSLGNQARHF
TGTGCCAGCAGCTTAGGGAATCAGGCAAGGCACTTC
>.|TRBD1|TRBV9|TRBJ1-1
CASSVGRGPNTEAFF
TGTGCCAGCAGCGTAGGGAGGGGGCCAAACACTGAAGCTTTCTTT
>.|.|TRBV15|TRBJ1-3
CATSRAQGSGNTIYF
TGTGCCACCAGCAGAGCCCAGGGCTCTGGAAACACCATATATTTT
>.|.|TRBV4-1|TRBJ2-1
CASSPGPPLDSFYNEQFF
TGCGCCAGCAGCCCGGGGCCTCCCCTGGACAGCTTTTACAATGAGCAGTTCTTC
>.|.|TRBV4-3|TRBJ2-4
CASSQDFVSGLAKNIQYF
TGCGCCAGCAGCCAAGATTTCGTCAGCGGCCTAGCCAAAAACATTCAGTACTTC
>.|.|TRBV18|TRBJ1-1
CASSPLGIGGRTEAFF
TGTGCCAGCTCACCACTCGGCATCGGAGGTCGTACTGAAGCTTTCTTT
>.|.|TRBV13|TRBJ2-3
CASRRRYLGEQYF
TGTGCCAGCAGACGACGTTATTTAGGAGAGCAGTATTTT
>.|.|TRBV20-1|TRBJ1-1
CSASIRASTEAFF
TGCAGTGCTAGTATCAGGGCAAGCACTGAAGCTTTCTTT
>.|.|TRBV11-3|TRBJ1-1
CASSLGRRRGIMNTEAFF
TGTGCCAGCAGCTTAGGACGTAGAAGGGGAATTATGAACACTGAAGCTTTCTTT
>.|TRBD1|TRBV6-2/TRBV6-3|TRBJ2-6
CASSYGTGDSGANVLTF
TGTGCCAGCAGTTACGGGACAGGGGACTCTGGGGCCAACGTCCTGACTTTC
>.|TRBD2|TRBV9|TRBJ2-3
CASSVVGLAGTDTQYF
TGTGCCAGCAGCGTAGTTGGACTAGCTGGCACAGATACGCAGTATTTT
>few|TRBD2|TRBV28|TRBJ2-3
CASSFYSGRGPDTQYF
TGTGCCAGCAGTTTTTATAGCGGGAGGGGTCCGGATACGCAGTATTTT
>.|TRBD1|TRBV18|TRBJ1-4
CASSPDRGGKLFF
TGTGCCAGCTCACCAGACAGGGGAGGAAAACTGTTTTTT
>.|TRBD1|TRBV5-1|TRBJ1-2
CASSEETGVGYTF
TGCGCCAGCAGCGAGGAGACAGGGGTAGGCTACACCTTC
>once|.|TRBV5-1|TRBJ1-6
CASRTESSYNSPLHF
TGCGCCAGCAGGACAGAGAGCTCCTATAATTCACCCCTCCACTTT
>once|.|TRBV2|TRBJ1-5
CAGSRDNNQPQHF
TGTGCCGGATCACGGGACAACAATCAGCCCCAGCATTTT
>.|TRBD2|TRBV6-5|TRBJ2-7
CASREGMYEQYF
TGTGCCAGCCGGGAGGGGATGTACGAGCAGTACTTC
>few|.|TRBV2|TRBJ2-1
CASRLQGDEQFF
TGTGCCAGCAGATTACAGGGCGATGAGCAGTTCTTC
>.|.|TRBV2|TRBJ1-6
CASRYPGEASSYNSPLHF
TGTGCCAGCAGATACCCCGGGGAGGCAAGCTCCTATAATTCACCCCTCCACTTT
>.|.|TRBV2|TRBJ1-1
CASSDQLQAFF
TGTGCCAGCAGTGATCAACTCCAAGCTTTCTTT
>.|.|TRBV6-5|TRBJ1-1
CASRSQVTAAFF
TGTGCCAGCAGGTCCCAAGTTACAGCAGCTTTCTTT
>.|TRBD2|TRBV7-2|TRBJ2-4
CASSLVLAGVGKNIQYF
TGTGCCAGCAGCTTAGTACTAGCGGGGGTCGGCAAAAACATTCAGTACTTC
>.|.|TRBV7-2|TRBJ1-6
CASSLGQGTNSPLHF
TGTGCCAGCAGCTTAGGCCAGGGTACTAATTCACCCCTCCACTTT